The entry below describes one T cell receptor beta chain. The data originate from a study of blood T cell repertoires in COVID-19. Trimming took 4 bases from V and 6 from J, leaving 13 bases between them. The CDR3 is 14 residues long. The germline gives CDR1 LNHDA, CDR2 SQIVND (reference sequence). Measured with immunoSEQ multiplex PCR; TCRdb has only the in-frame clones, and not every one. Of 94,000 or so clones in the sample, almost 90% were seen once. This chain joins TRBV19 and TRBJ2-1; D possibly corresponds to TRBD2 (5 bases). Sequencing was done on a sample of peripheral blood. The receptor's source is a woman aged 65 to 85 with acute or convalescent COVID-19. Here the CDR3 DNA reads TGTGCCAGTAGTAATGCGGACTTGTCCAATGAGCAGTTCTTC. Amino acids: CASSNADLSNEQFF.